A single sample gave rise to the 21 T cell receptor beta chains below, sequenced in a study of blood T cell repertoires in COVID-19. TCRdb keeps only in-frame clones here, not all; method: immunoSEQ multiplex PCR. The table shows approximately 300,000 clones, with around 92% occurring only once. The sequencing sample was made of peripheral blood. These receptors were obtained from a man between 18 and 35 years old who had recovered from COVID-19.

This rearrangement joins TRBV10-1 to TRBJ2-3, with 10 bases that match TRBD2. The CDR3 extends over 15 amino acids. V dropped 5 bases and J dropped 4; count of bases not matched to a gene: 6. CDR1 is WNHNN, CDR2 SYGVQD, per germline (reference sequence). As DNA, the CDR3 is TGCGCCAGCAGTACAGCGGGAGGGCCCCCAGATACGCAGTATTTT. Translation gives CASSTAGGPPDTQYF.

The chain recombines TRBV6-2 or TRBV6-3 with TRBJ1-5; D may be TRBD1 (6 bases). CDR1 is MNHEY, CDR2 SVGEGT, per germline. V lost 5 bases and J lost 3, with 23 bases in between. This CDR3 is 18 amino acids long. CDR3 coding DNA: TGTGCCAGCAGTACCGTAACTGGACAGCGGGGGGTCAATCAGCCCCAGCATTTT. Protein sequence: CASSTVTGQRGVNQPQHF.

This clone was found once. The V call is TRBV11-3, the J call TRBJ1-1; the D gene is possibly TRBD1 (6 bases). The CDR3 runs to 13 residues. Trimming pared 1 base from V and 7 bases from J, leaving 10 bases between. Germline V gene data show CDR1 as SGHNT and CDR2 as YENEEA. Here the CDR3 reads CASSLGGPGEAFF. DNA for the CDR3: TGTGCCAGCAGCTTAGGGGGGCCGGGTGAAGCTTTCTTT.

A few counts support this clone. For the CDR3, the DNA is TGTGCCAGCAGCCGGACCGGGACTATAAACATTCAGTACTTC. Translating it yields CASSRTGTINIQYF. This sequence joins TRBV3-1 (or the pseudogene TRBV3-2) and TRBJ2-4; 7 bases map to TRBD2. The CDR3 consists of 14 residues. The J segment lost 6 bases and the V segment lost 4 bases, leaving 6 bases of the junction unmatched. CDR1 and CDR2 from the germline V gene are LGHDT and YNNKEL (reference sequence).

This clone has a single count. The chain has TRBV29-1 and TRBJ2-1; D is undetermined. Deletions cut 0 bases from V and 5 bases from J, with 20 bases between. This CDR3 contains 17 residues. Germline V gives CDR1 SQVTM, CDR2 ANQGSEA. The CDR3 region is CSVEDFIRGGLDNEQFF. Here the CDR3 DNA reads TGCAGCGTTGAAGATTTTATTAGAGGCGGCCTCGACAATGAGCAGTTCTTC.

The rearrangement joins TRBV6-5 to TRBJ2-7, with TRBD1 matching over 10 bases. CDR1 MNHEY and CDR2 SVGAGI come from the germline V gene. The CDR3 sequence is 15 residues long. V lost 0 bases and J lost 3; bases outside the gene matches: 2. The CDR3 protein is CASSYSWTGGYEQYF. The CDR3, as DNA: TGTGCCAGCAGTTACTCGTGGACAGGGGGCTACGAGCAGTACTTC.

V gene TRBV11-2 combines with J gene TRBJ1-2; D might be TRBD1 (5 bases). This CDR3 comprises 19 residues. Trimming took 2 bases from V and 5 from J, leaving 27 bases between them. Germline V lookup: CDR1 SGHAT, CDR2 FQNNGV. CDR3 region: CASSLRTPTTPKDTYGYTF. The CDR3 DNA is TGTGCCAGCAGCTTAAGGACGCCGACGACCCCTAAGGACACATATGGCTACACCTTC.

V and J are TRBV5-6 and TRBJ2-7, with unresolved D. The CDR3 loop spans 12 amino acids. Per germline, CDR1 SGHDT and CDR2 YYEEEE. V dropped 0 bases and J dropped 4 bases, with 5 bases sitting between them. The CDR3 coding sequence is TGTGCCAGCAGCTTGGGACATTACGAGCAGTACTTC. This translates into CASSLGHYEQYF.

This chain uses TRBV27 with TRBJ1-1; TRBD1 might be the D (5 bases). Trimming took 4 bases from V and 7 from J, leaving 10 bases between them. The CDR3 length is 12 residues. Germline loops: CDR1 MNHEY, CDR2 SMNVEV (reference sequence). The chain's CDR3 is CASSYAGGEAFF. In nucleotides, the CDR3 is TGTGCCAGCAGTTACGCCGGGGGTGAAGCTTTCTTT.

The J gene is TRBJ1-1, the V gene TRBV19; D is perhaps TRBD1 (6 bases). Trimming pared 5 bases from V and 1 base from J, leaving 14 bases between. Germline values: CDR1 LNHDA, CDR2 SQIVND (reference sequence). This CDR3 region has 15 residues. The CDR3 region has the DNA TGTGCCAGTAGTGTACAGGGAGACGGGAACACTGAAGCTTTCTTT. Protein sequence: CASSVQGDGNTEAFF.

This chain uses TRBV19 with TRBJ1-1; D not certain. This CDR3 region has 11 residues. Germline-derived CDR1 and CDR2 are LNHDA and SQIVND (reference sequence). Between the trimmed V and J ends, which lost 10 bases and 10 bases, there was a span of 16 bases. The CDR3 loop reads CATGEGSIAFF. CDR3 nucleotide sequence: TGTGCCACCGGGGAAGGATCCATAGCTTTCTTT.

The CDR3 loop reads CASSEAGRLAISPLHF. Here the CDR3 DNA reads TGTGCCAGCAGTGAAGCCGGCAGGTTGGCTATTTCACCCCTCCACTTT. V is TRBV2 and J is TRBJ1-6; D is unresolved. Germline V lookup: CDR1 SNHLY, CDR2 FYNNEI. V lost 0 bases to trimming and J lost 9 bases, with 15 bases between them. This CDR3 has 16 residues.

The chain has TRBV11-2 and TRBJ2-7; D might be TRBD1 (5 bases). This CDR3 contains 13 residues. Trimming removed 7 bases at V and 1 base at J, with 11 bases between. Germline V CDR1 and CDR2: SGHAT, FQNNGV. This CDR3 reads CASKQGWSYEQYF. The CDR3 DNA reads as TGTGCCAGCAAGCAGGGTTGGTCCTACGAGCAGTACTTC.

J is TRBJ1-1 and V is TRBV5-6, with a weak D call TRBD1 (6 bases). Per germline, CDR1 SGHDT and CDR2 YYEEEE. V was cut by 2 bases and J by 1 base, with 9 bases left in between. This CDR3 has 14 amino acids. CDR3 loop: CASSLGQTNTEAFF. The CDR3 DNA reads as TGTGCCAGCAGCTTAGGACAGACGAACACTGAAGCTTTCTTT.

The V and J genes are TRBV7-9 and TRBJ2-1; D uncertain. V lost 1 base and J 5 bases, leaving 6 bases between the germline ends. The CDR3 covers 13 residues. Germline CDR1 reads SEHNR; CDR2 reads FQNEAQ (reference sequence). The CDR3 DNA is TGTGCCAGCAGCTTAGTAATAGACAATGAGCAGTTCTTC. Protein: CASSLVIDNEQFF.

This chain joins TRBV19 and TRBJ2-2; D is possibly TRBD2 (5 bases). The CDR3 is made up of 13 amino acids. The germline V gene has CDR1 LNHDA and CDR2 SQIVND (reference sequence). Trimming shortened V by 5 bases and J by 6 bases, and 10 bases separated the two germline ends. DNA for the CDR3: TGTGCCAGTAGTGAACTAGTCGCCGGGGAGCTGTTTTTT. It translates to CASSELVAGELFF. Variable domain in full (rest from reference TRBV19 and TRBJ2-2): DGGITQSPKYLFRKEGQNVTLSCEQNLNHDAMYWYRQDPGQGLRLIYYSQIVNDFQKGDIAEGYSVSREKKESFPLTVTSAQKNPTAFYLCASSELVAGELFFGEGSRLTVL.

DNA of the CDR3: TGTGCCAGCAGTTACTCGAAGAGCGGGCGCGACTACAATGAGCAGTTCTTC. Its protein is CASSYSKSGRDYNEQFF. The chain couples TRBV6-2 or TRBV6-3 to TRBJ2-1, with D perhaps matching TRBD2 (6 bases). Trimming stripped 0 bases from V and 3 bases from J, with 15 bases between. Per germline, CDR1 MNHEY and CDR2 SVGEGT. This CDR3 is built from 17 residues.

This sequence joins TRBV6-4 and TRBJ1-2; 8 nucleotides align to TRBD1. This CDR3 comprises 15 residues. The ends lost 6 bases at V and 2 bases at J; junction bases unmatched: 8. Germline lookup yields CDR1 MRHNA and CDR2 SNTAGT. The CDR3 is CASRRSGTGNYGYTF. In DNA, the CDR3 is TGTGCCAGCAGAAGATCCGGGACAGGCAACTATGGCTACACCTTC.

This chain uses TRBV7-9 with TRBJ2-6, with unresolved D. With 6 bases removed from V and 4 bases from J, the gap between germline ends came to 16 bases. Germline-derived CDR1 and CDR2 are SEHNR and FQNEAQ (reference sequence). The CDR3 has 16 amino acids. CDR3 protein: CASRGYSFEGANVLTF. CDR3 sequence (DNA): TGTGCCAGCAGGGGCTATTCCTTTGAGGGGGCCAACGTCCTGACTTTC.

The rearrangement uses TRBV5-1 and TRBJ2-7; TRBD1 aligns across 7 bases. CDR3 length: 14 amino acids. Germline loops: CDR1 SGHRS, CDR2 YFSETQ. Trimming took 5 bases from V and 7 from J; bases not matched to a gene: 12. In DNA form, the CDR3 reads TGCGCCAGCAGTTACCAACAGGGGTCGGGGGAGCAGTACTTC. Translated, it gives CASSYQQGSGEQYF.

The chain uses TRBV10-1 and TRBJ2-1; possibly TRBD2 for D (6 bases). Germline V gene lookup returns CDR1 WNHNN and CDR2 SYGVQD (reference sequence). The V end lost 2 bases, the J end lost 8 bases, and 13 bases lay between the germline ends. The CDR3 extends over 14 amino acids. The CDR3 bases are TGCGCCAGCAGTGAGAAGCCTGGAGGGGATGAGCAGTTCTTC. Translating it yields CASSEKPGGDEQFF.